Presented here are 15 T cell receptor beta chains from one specimen sequenced in a study of regulatory T cells in long-lasting Graves disease. The sample's time point: newly diagnosed GD, antithyroid drugs for less than 3 months. TCR sequences were obtained from RNA taken from PBMCs. iRepertoire HTBI primers and Arm-PCR of CDR3 regions built TCR beta libraries. MiXCR, applied by TCRdb to the multiplex PCR reads, yields one record per CDR3 protein. Of 200,000 to 250,000 distinct CDR3 sequences in the sample, roughly 19% were seen once. The sample also formed part of further work on T cells in Graves' hyperthyroidism and ophthalmopathy.

The sequences come from peripheral blood mononuclear cells (PBMCs), collected at new diagnosis, from a patient treated with antithyroid drugs. The receptor set was obtained from a woman aged 30 to 39 with Graves disease.

Ten or more counts support this clonotype. The rearrangement joins TRBV19 to TRBJ2-5; 7 nucleotides match TRBD1. V shed 5 bases and J 3 bases; nucleotides not matched to a gene: 6. The CDR3 is 14 residues long. Per the germline V gene, CDR1 is LNHDA and CDR2 is SQIVND (reference sequence). This chain's CDR3 is CASSSAGTEETQYF. In DNA, the CDR3 is TGTGCCAGTAGTTCCGCCGGGACAGAAGAGACCCAGTACTTC.

This clonotype was seen at least ten times. The chain uses TRBV9 and TRBJ2-7, with D unclear. Germline V gene data show CDR1 as SGDLS and CDR2 as YYNGEE. Deletions cut 4 bases from V and 0 bases from J, with 17 bases between. This CDR3 has 16 amino acids. The CDR3 DNA is TGTGCCAGCAGCCCCCACCACCCGCATCTCTCCTACGAGCAGTACTTC. It codes for CASSPHHPHLSYEQYF.

This clonotype was recorded many times. The chain links TRBV6-2 or TRBV6-3 to TRBJ2-5; D is perhaps TRBD1 (6 bases). CDR3 size: 14 residues. V dropped 6 bases and J dropped 4 bases, with 15 bases sitting between them. Germline V gene data show CDR1 as MNHEY and CDR2 as SVGEGT. Here the CDR3 DNA reads TGTGCCAGCAGGAGGGACACGGGCCTAGAGACCCAGTACTTC. Protein sequence: CASRRDTGLETQYF.

This clonotype was counted many times. V is TRBV3-1 and J is TRBJ2-3, with D uncertain. The V and J ends lost 1 base and 4 bases respectively, with 9 bases between them. The CDR3 extends over 14 amino acids. Per the germline V gene, CDR1 is LGHDT and CDR2 is YNNKEL (reference sequence). CDR3 in DNA: TGTGCCAGCAGCCAAGCAATAGTGCCAGATACGCAGTATTTT. This encodes CASSQAIVPDTQYF.

This clonotype was observed a handful of times. The chain employs TRBV11-3 and TRBJ2-5, with 15 bases fitting TRBD2. Germline lookup yields CDR1 SGHNT and CDR2 YENEEA. The V segment lost 4 bases and the J segment 2 bases; nucleotides outside the gene matches: 5. The CDR3 has 17 residues. The CDR3 coding sequence is TGTGCCAGCAGCTCTGGACTAGCGGGGGGGGTGCAAGAGACCCAGTACTTC. Residues: CASSSGLAGGVQETQYF.

This clonotype was seen repeatedly, ten times or more. This chain joins TRBV5-1 and TRBJ2-2; no clear D. The CDR3 is 15 residues long. Looked up from germline, CDR1 is SGHRS and CDR2 is YFSETQ. The V and J ends lost 1 base and 1 base respectively, with 8 bases between them. CDR3 sequence reads: CASSLRSGNTGELFF. Written as DNA, the CDR3 is TGCGCCAGCAGCTTGCGGTCGGGGAACACCGGGGAGCTGTTTTTT.

This clonotype was counted many times. The V gene is TRBV12-3 or TRBV12-4, the J gene TRBJ2-7, with D perhaps matching TRBD1 (5 bases). Trimming took 5 bases from V and 6 from J, leaving 20 bases between them. CDR3 length: 15 residues. The CDR3 spells CASSHKGFLVGEQYF. DNA for the CDR3: TGTGCCAGCAGTCATAAGGGGTTTTTGGTTGGCGAGCAGTACTTC.

This clonotype has at least ten counts. The V and J genes are TRBV7-3 and TRBJ1-2; tentatively, D is TRBD1 (5 bases). There are 15 residues in the CDR3. CDR1 and CDR2 from the germline V gene are SGHTA and FQGTGA. Trimming removed 0 bases from V and 4 bases from J, with 12 bases in between. The DNA of the CDR3 is TGTGCCAGCAGCTTAACCCCCGACGGGGGCTATGGCTACACCTTC. Its protein is CASSLTPDGGYGYTF. Full variable domain (remainder filled in from reference TRBV7-3 and TRBJ1-2): GAGVSQTPSNKVTEKGKYVELRCDPISGHTALYWYRQSLGQGPEFLIYFQGTGAADDSGLPNDRFFAVRPEGSVSTLKIQRTERGDSAVYLCASSLTPDGGYGYTFGSGTRLTVV.

This clonotype was observed at least ten times. The rearrangement links TRBV18 to TRBJ1-5, with unresolved D. The CDR3 contains 14 residues. With 1 base removed from V and 5 bases from J, the gap between germline ends came to 9 bases. Germline V gene data show CDR1 as KGHSH and CDR2 as LQKENI. CDR3 protein: CASSPRGSDQPQHF. DNA for the CDR3: TGTGCCAGCTCACCACGAGGGTCGGATCAGCCCCAGCATTTT. The entire variable domain, with the rest obtained from reference TRBV18 and TRBJ1-5, is as follows: NAGVMQNPRHLVRRRGQEARLRCSPMKGHSHVYWYRQLPEEGLKFMVYLQKENIIDESGMPKERFSAEFPKEGPSILRIQQVVRGDSAAYFCASSPRGSDQPQHFGDGTRLSIL.

Turning to this clonotype: Given a much more abundant clone one base away, this may be a read error. The V and J genes are TRBV6-2 or TRBV6-3 and TRBJ1-5; TRBD1 aligns across 10 bases. The junction had 20 bases not matched to a gene; V was cut back by 8 bases and J by 4 bases. CDR1 MNHEY and CDR2 SVGEGT come from the germline V gene. The CDR3 extends over 19 amino acids. As DNA, the CDR3 is TGTGCCAGCTGTGAACGATTTCGACAGGGGGCCGCCTCGAATCAGCCCCAGCATTTT. Translated, it gives CASCERFRQGAASNQPQHF.

There are many counts of this clonotype. The chain combines TRBV3-1 with TRBJ1-2, with 8 bases matching TRBD1. The V gene's germline CDR1 is LGHDT and CDR2 YNNKEL (reference sequence). This CDR3 has 16 residues. V trimming: 0 bases; J trimming: 2 bases; junction bases outside the gene matches: 5. The CDR3 nucleotides are TGTGCCAGCAGCCAAGACCGGACAGGGAGGAACTATGGCTACACCTTC. This sequence encodes CASSQDRTGRNYGYTF.

This clonotype has more than one count but fewer than ten. The rearrangement uses TRBV28 and TRBJ2-3; 14 nucleotides line up with TRBD2. This CDR3 contains 18 residues. The V gene's germline CDR1 is MDHEN and CDR2 SYDVKM. V lost 3 bases, J lost 1 base, and 6 bases stayed unmatched. The CDR3 nucleotides are TGTGCCAGCAGTTTGTCCCGGACTAGCGGGGGGCGCACAGATACGCAGTATTTT. Protein product: CASSLSRTSGGRTDTQYF.

The chain combines TRBV9 with TRBJ2-1, with 10 bases lining up with TRBD2. With 5 bases clipped from V and 10 bases from J, the junction kept 12 bases outside the gene matches. The germline V gene has CDR1 SGDLS and CDR2 YYNGEE. The CDR3 is made up of 15 amino acids. This CDR3 is CASSYTSGVWSEQFF. The CDR3 DNA is TGTGCCAGCAGTTACACTAGCGGGGTCTGGAGCGAGCAGTTCTTC.

In this sample, this clonotype turned up a few times. V usage is TRBV7-8 and J usage is TRBJ1-5; D gene unclear. V was pared by 10 bases and J by 2 bases, with 15 bases between. Germline V gives CDR1 SGHVS, CDR2 FQNEAQ. There are 14 residues in the CDR3. CDR3 residues: CATSAGNGNQPQHF. CDR3 nucleotide sequence: TGTGCCACGTCGGCAGGTAACGGCAATCAGCCCCAGCATTTT.

This clonotype was seen repeatedly, ten times or more. The chain uses TRBV6-2 or TRBV6-3 and TRBJ1-3; D perhaps matches TRBD1 (6 bases). The CDR3 contains 15 residues. The V end was cut by 6 bases, the J end by 1 base, with 13 bases between. In germline, CDR1 is MNHEY, CDR2 SVGEGT. The CDR3 here is CASSYRVESGNTIYF. DNA of the CDR3: TGTGCCAGCAGCTACAGGGTTGAGTCTGGAAACACCATATATTTT.